This T cell receptor (beta chain) was sequenced during a study of CD8 T cells in Susac syndrome. TCR beta was sequenced from blood CD8+ and CD4+ T cells. V lost 0 bases, J lost 6 bases, and 5 bases stayed unmatched. The CDR3 spans 15 residues. The germline gives CDR1 LGHDT, CDR2 YNNKEL (reference sequence). An amount of RNA that ranged from roughly 0.45 to 1 ug was reverse transcribed with random hexamers. Amplification of TCR beta CDR3 was carried out by immunoSEQ multiplex PCR, which covered 54 Vbeta and 13 Jbeta segments. TCRdb ran MiXCR on the immunoSEQ multiplex PCR reads and lists one entry per CDR3 protein. The data show approximately 190,000 distinct CDR3 sequences, 90% to 95% seen once.

This clonotype originated in a human donor with multiple sclerosis. Sample: CD4+ T cells from PBMCs. The chain is built from TRBV3-1 and TRBJ1-2, with 9 bases identical to TRBD1. CDR3: CASSQEWDRVDGYTF. CDR3 coding DNA: TGTGCCAGCAGCCAAGAATGGGACAGGGTCGATGGCTACACCTTC.